The clone carrying this T cell receptor beta chain was detected only a few times. The antigen is unknown. The data were taken from a study of blood T cells in healthy people across ages. The study's findings and limits: In older individuals, TCR beta diversity per million T cells was lower, falling roughly linearly with age.

For the second PCR, which ran for 7 to 11 cycles, a sample-barcoded 5' primer and a J-beta primer mix were used. The authors tagged each cDNA molecule using a template-switch adaptor with 12 random nucleotides. TCRdb recomputed calls from the 5' RACE reads with MiXCR, one row per CDR3 protein. The sample has about 640,000 distinct CDR3 sequences, approximately 30% seen once. This CDR3 is built from 16 residues. Germline CDR1 and CDR2: SGHNT and YENEEA. V shed 3 bases, J shed 2 bases, and the junction held 3 bases outside the gene matches. The sample consisted of blood. This TCR was recovered from an elderly woman in good health. The rearrangement links TRBV11-3 to TRBJ2-1, with 11 bases lining up with TRBD1. As DNA, the CDR3 is TGTGCCAGCAGCTTTACGGGACAGGGGGCCTACAATGAGCAGTTCTTC. Translated, it gives CASSFTGQGAYNEQFF.